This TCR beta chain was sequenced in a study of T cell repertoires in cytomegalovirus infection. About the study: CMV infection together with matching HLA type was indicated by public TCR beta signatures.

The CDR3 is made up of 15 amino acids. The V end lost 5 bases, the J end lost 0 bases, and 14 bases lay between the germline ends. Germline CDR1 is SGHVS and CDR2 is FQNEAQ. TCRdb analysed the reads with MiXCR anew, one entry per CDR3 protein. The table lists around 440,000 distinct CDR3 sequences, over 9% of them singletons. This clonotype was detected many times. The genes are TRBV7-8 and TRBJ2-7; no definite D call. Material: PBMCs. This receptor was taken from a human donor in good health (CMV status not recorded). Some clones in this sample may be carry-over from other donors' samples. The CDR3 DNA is TGTGCCAGCAGCCTTTTAACGTACGACTCCTACGAGCAGTACTTC. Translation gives CASSLLTYDSYEQYF.